The 30 T cell receptor beta chains below were found in one sample sequenced in a study of CD8 T cells in ankylosing spondylitis. TCRdb reprocessed the 5' RACE reads with MiXCR, giving one entry per CDR3 protein. The repertoire holds about 130,000 distinct CDR3 sequences, with roughly 7.3% as singletons. Source material: blood, either unsorted or a sorted T cell fraction (not recorded which). All receptors derive from a male donor with ankylosing spondylitis or in good health (not recorded which).

In its sample, this clonotype was seen many times. The gene calls are TRBV15 and TRBJ1-4; D is undetermined. Trimming left V 0 bases short and J 7 bases short, with 15 bases between. This CDR3 has 16 residues. CDR1 and CDR2 (germline): LNHNV, YYDKDF (reference sequence). The CDR3 reads CATSREFPLVGEKLFF. CDR3 DNA sequence: TGTGCCACCAGCAGAGAATTCCCTCTGGTCGGTGAAAAACTGTTTTTT.

The gene calls are TRBV5-4 and TRBJ2-3, with D perhaps TRBD2 (6 bases). There are 16 residues in the CDR3. V was cut by 3 bases and J by 2 bases, with 16 bases left in between. Germline CDR1 and CDR2: SGHNT and YYREEE (reference sequence). CDR3 amino acids: CASSYPSRGTTDTQYF. The DNA for the CDR3 is TGTGCCAGCAGCTACCCCTCCCGGGGGACCACAGATACGCAGTATTTT.

This clonotype was observed at least ten times. The rearrangement joins TRBV7-7 to TRBJ2-1; a possible D gene is TRBD2 (5 bases). Germline V gene lookup returns CDR1 SSHAT and CDR2 FNYEAQ (reference sequence). Trimming took off 3 bases at V and 1 base at J, with 10 bases between the two ends. CDR3 size: 15 residues. CDR3 nucleotides: TGTGCCAGCAGCTTGTGGCTAGCTTCCTACAATGAGCAGTTCTTC. Translation: CASSLWLASYNEQFF. Looking up the rest from reference TRBV7-7 and TRBJ2-1 gives the full variable domain: GAGVSQSPRYKVTKRGQDVTLRCDPISSHATLYWYQQALGQGPEFLTYFNYEAQPDKSGLPSDRFSAERPEGSISTLTIQRTEQRDSAMYRCASSLWLASYNEQFFGPGTRLTVL.

The table lists this clonotype with many counts. This chain connects TRBV5-1 to TRBJ2-5; maybe TRBD1 (5 bases). CDR3 length: 15 amino acids. Germline V lookup: CDR1 SGHRS, CDR2 YFSETQ. The V end was cut by 4 bases, the J end by 4 bases, with 17 bases between. CDR3 sequence reads: CASSISQGSGETQYF. In DNA, the CDR3 is TGCGCCAGCAGCATCAGTCAGGGATCTGGAGAGACCCAGTACTTC. Variable domain in full (rest from reference TRBV5-1 and TRBJ2-5): KAGVTQTPRYLIKTRGQQVTLSCSPISGHRSVSWYQQTPGQGLQFLFEYFSETQRNKGNFPGRFSGRQFSNSRSEMNVSTLELGDSALYLCASSISQGSGETQYFGPGTRLLVL.

This clonotype was picked up many times. The genes are TRBV20-1 and TRBJ2-5; TRBD2 matches at 9 bases. The CDR3 is made up of 15 amino acids. The V segment lost 3 bases and the J segment 5 bases; nucleotides outside the gene matches: 10. Germline assignment: CDR1 DFQATT and CDR2 SNEGSKA (reference sequence). CDR3 in DNA: TGCAGTGCTAGGCTTAGCGGGAGAGGGGGGGAGACCCAGTACTTC. The encoded protein is CSARLSGRGGETQYF.

This clonotype was observed at least ten times. The chain couples TRBV7-2 to TRBJ2-1; maybe TRBD2 (6 bases). Trimming shortened V by 5 bases and J by 8 bases, and 19 bases separated the two germline ends. Germline V lookup: CDR1 SGHTA, CDR2 FQGNSA. This CDR3 has 15 residues. CDR3: CASSPRVGPGDEQFF. The CDR3 DNA is TGTGCCAGCAGCCCAAGGGTAGGGCCGGGGGATGAGCAGTTCTTC. The whole variable domain, remainder taken from reference TRBV7-2 and TRBJ2-1, is GAGVSQSPSNKVTEKGKDVELRCDPISGHTALYWYRQSLGQGLEFLIYFQGNSAPDKSGLPSDRFSAERTGGSVSTLTIQRTQQEDSAVYLCASSPRVGPGDEQFFGPGTRLTVL.

This clonotype occurred many times. The chain has TRBV9 and TRBJ2-3, with D uncertain. The CDR3 is made up of 15 amino acids. Trimming removed 0 bases from V and 0 bases from J, with 8 bases in between. The germline V gene has CDR1 SGDLS and CDR2 YYNGEE. CDR3 DNA: TGTGCCAGCAGCGTAGGTTGGCAGAGCACAGATACGCAGTATTTT. This codes for CASSVGWQSTDTQYF. Drawing the rest from reference TRBV9 and TRBJ2-3, the complete variable domain is DSGVTQTPKHLITATGQRVTLRCSPRSGDLSVYWYQQSLDQGLQFLIQYYNGEERAKGNILERFSAQQFPDLHSELNLSSLELGDSALYFCASSVGWQSTDTQYFGPGTRLTVL.

At least ten counts were recorded for this clonotype. V and J are TRBV7-9 and TRBJ2-7, with D possibly being TRBD1 (6 bases). Germline V gene lookup returns CDR1 SEHNR and CDR2 FQNEAQ (reference sequence). V was shortened by 5 bases and J by 4 bases, with 12 bases between the two germline ends. This CDR3 spans 13 amino acids. CDR3 protein: CASSATQGYEQYF. CDR3 sequence (DNA): TGTGCCAGCAGCGCAACACAGGGATACGAGCAGTACTTC. The full variable domain, completed using reference TRBV7-9 and TRBJ2-7, is DTGVSQNPRHKITKRGQNVTFRCDPISEHNRLYWYRQTLGQGPEFLTYFQNEAQLEKSRLLSDRFSAERPKGSFSTLEIQRTEQGDSAMYLCASSATQGYEQYFGPGTRLTVT.

This clonotype was counted at least ten times. This chain joins TRBV4-3 and TRBJ1-5; tentative D call: TRBD1 (5 bases). Germline lookup yields CDR1 LGHNA and CDR2 YSLEER. V lost 0 bases and J lost 6, with 12 bases in between. The CDR3 is 15 amino acids. CDR3 coding DNA: TGCGCCAGCAGCCAAGATTGGGGGGGTGGTCAGCCCCAGCATTTT. It translates to CASSQDWGGGQPQHF.

This clonotype was seen repeatedly, ten times or more. The genes are TRBV11-2 and TRBJ2-5, with D possibly TRBD1 on 5 matching bases. The germline V gene has CDR1 SGHAT and CDR2 FQNNGV. The V gene lost 3 bases and the J gene lost 5 bases, with 19 bases spanning the gap. CDR3 length equals 16 residues. Written as DNA, the CDR3 is TGTGCCAGCAGCTTCTACGGACACCGAAATAGGGAGACCCAGTACTTC. This translates into CASSFYGHRNRETQYF.

The table lists this clonotype with many counts. The chain is built from TRBV29-1 and TRBJ2-2; D gene unclear. V was clipped by 6 bases and J by 0 bases, with 11 bases between them. This CDR3 is 14 amino acids long. Germline assignment: CDR1 SQVTM and CDR2 ANQGSEA. This CDR3 is CSVPDGSNTGELFF. The CDR3 region has the DNA TGCAGCGTCCCCGACGGTTCGAACACCGGGGAGCTGTTTTTT.

The V and J genes are TRBV6-5 and TRBJ2-7; no clear D. Germline CDR1 is MNHEY and CDR2 is SVGAGI. Trimming pared 4 bases from V and 1 base from J, leaving 8 bases between. This CDR3 is built from 13 residues. CDR3 nucleotides: TGTGCCAGCAGTTTTCACTTTTCCTACGAGCAGTACTTC. This translates into CASSFHFSYEQYF.

The sample holds many counts of this clonotype. The chain couples TRBV14 to TRBJ1-3; 8 nucleotides match TRBD1. Germline CDR1 and CDR2: SGHDN and FVKESK. J lost 6 bases, V lost 4 bases, and 5 bases had no gene match. The CDR3 length is 14 residues. CDR3 residues: CASSLSTGANTIYF. For the CDR3, the DNA is TGTGCCAGCAGCCTATCGACAGGGGCAAACACCATATATTTT.

As for this clonotype: An end of the junction differs from the germline gene, which may be a read error. The chain carries TRBV7-9 and TRBJ2-7, with D perhaps matching TRBD1 (6 bases). CDR3 length equals 12 residues. Germline V CDR1 and CDR2: SEHNR, FQNEAQ (reference sequence). The CDR3 sequence is CASSPDSYERYF. For the CDR3, the DNA is TGTGCCAGCAGCCCGGACAGCTACGAGCGGTACTTC.

This clonotype was found many times. V usage is TRBV4-2 and J usage is TRBJ1-1; no clear D. The CDR3 runs to 16 residues. Looked up from germline, CDR1 is LGHNA and CDR2 is YNFKEQ. Trimming removed 6 bases at V and 0 bases at J, with 17 bases between. The CDR3 coding sequence is TGTGCCAGCAGAACCGGTTACGACACTCTGAACACTGAAGCTTTCTTT. Amino acid sequence: CASRTGYDTLNTEAFF.

This clonotype was recorded at least ten times. The chain employs TRBV12-3 or TRBV12-4 and TRBJ1-6; TRBD1 matches at 7 bases. J was trimmed by 7 bases and V by 7 bases; bases with no gene match: 10. The CDR3 length is 15 residues. The CDR3 spells CASTLEGARNSPLHF. In DNA, the CDR3 is TGTGCCAGCACCCTTGAGGGGGCAAGGAATTCACCCCTCCACTTT.

This clonotype showed up many times. This rearrangement joins TRBV6-4 to TRBJ2-2; a weak D match, TRBD2 (5 bases). CDR3 length equals 15 residues. The germline gives CDR1 MRHNA, CDR2 SNTAGT. Trimming took 2 bases from V and 7 from J, leaving 14 bases between them. CDR3 nucleotide sequence: TGTGCCAGCAGTGACGGAACTAGTTCGGGCGGGGAGCTGTTTTTT. It specifies CASSDGTSSGGELFF.

This clonotype was seen a few times. The genes are TRBV29-1 and TRBJ2-1; 11 positions agree with TRBD2. There are 15 residues in the CDR3. CDR1 SQVTM and CDR2 ANQGSEA come from the germline V gene. The J segment lost 7 bases and the V segment lost 6 bases, leaving 11 bases of the junction unmatched. The CDR3 coding sequence is TGCAGCGTGGGACTACTAGCGGGAGTAAGGAATGAGCAGTTCTTC. The encoded protein is CSVGLLAGVRNEQFF.

This clonotype occurred many times. The chain employs TRBV12-3 or TRBV12-4 and TRBJ2-1; D possibly uses TRBD1 or TRBD2 (5 bases each). The CDR3 totals 12 residues. V gave up 6 bases and J gave up 10 bases, with 13 bases separating them. CDR3 DNA sequence: TGTGCCAGCAGCCTCGGGACGGTAGAGCAGTTCTTC. Translating gives CASSLGTVEQFF.

This clonotype came up many times. This chain links TRBV6-1 with TRBJ2-1; 12 nucleotides agree with TRBD2. V shed 7 bases and J 4 bases; nucleotides not matched to a gene: 11. This CDR3 is built from 17 residues. From germline, CDR1 is MNHNS and CDR2 SASEGT. The CDR3 reads CASKSLAGGPIYNEQFF. The DNA for the CDR3 is TGTGCCAGCAAATCACTAGCGGGGGGACCAATTTACAATGAGCAGTTCTTC.

This clonotype has ten or more counts. J is TRBJ2-1 and V is TRBV20-1; TRBD2 matches at 10 bases. Germline V lookup: CDR1 DFQATT, CDR2 SNEGSKA (reference sequence). V trimming: 3 bases; J trimming: 9 bases; junction bases outside the gene matches: 8. The CDR3 totals 14 residues. The CDR3 nucleotides read TGCAGTGCTAGTGTCCTAGCGGGGGAGGGTGAGCAGTTCTTC. Amino acids: CSASVLAGEGEQFF.

The rearrangement uses TRBV7-2 and TRBJ1-4; TRBD1 matches 10 bases. CDR3 size: 14 residues. From germline, CDR1 is SGHTA and CDR2 FQGNSA. Trimming cost V 5 bases and J 5 bases; bases outside gene matches: 2. Written as DNA, the CDR3 is TGTGCCAGCAGCCGGGACAGGGGAAATGAAAAACTGTTTTTT. Its translation is CASSRDRGNEKLFF.

This clonotype has ten or more counts. The chain uses TRBV20-1 and TRBJ1-2, with TRBD1 matching 7 bases. Per germline, CDR1 DFQATT and CDR2 SNEGSKA (reference sequence). V trimming: 4 bases; J trimming: 8 bases; junction bases outside the gene matches: 13. The CDR3 consists of 14 residues. The CDR3 loop is CSAKRGQGVFGYTF. The CDR3 DNA is TGCAGTGCTAAAAGGGGGCAGGGGGTTTTCGGCTACACCTTC.

This clonotype showed up many times. The chain carries TRBV7-2 and TRBJ2-4, with D maybe TRBD1 (6 bases). The CDR3 covers 13 residues. Trimming left V 4 bases short and J 10 bases short, with 14 bases between. CDR1 and CDR2 (germline): SGHTA, FQGNSA. The CDR3 sequence is CASSSGQSLIQYF. The CDR3 DNA reads as TGTGCCAGCAGCTCCGGACAGAGTCTTATTCAGTACTTC.

This clonotype showed up many times. The chain recombines TRBV6-2 or TRBV6-3 with TRBJ1-1; D possibly corresponds to TRBD1 (6 bases). CDR3 size: 16 residues. Germline V gene data show CDR1 as MNHEY and CDR2 as SVGEGT. V gave up 6 bases and J gave up 3 bases, with 20 bases separating them. The CDR3: CASSPFPGVLDTEAFF. The CDR3 DNA sequence: TGTGCCAGCAGCCCTTTCCCAGGGGTACTAGACACTGAAGCTTTCTTT.

This clonotype has at least ten counts. The chain uses TRBV29-1 and TRBJ1-2; no clear D. Between the trimmed V and J ends, which lost 4 bases and 3 bases, there was a span of 6 bases. Germline V gene data show CDR1 as SQVTM and CDR2 as ANQGSEA. The CDR3 has 11 residues. The CDR3 loop is CSVGQDYGYTF. In DNA form, the CDR3 reads TGCAGCGTTGGTCAAGACTATGGCTACACCTTC.

This clonotype came up many times. Relative to the germline gene, one junction end is altered; a read error may explain this. The chain links TRBV10-1 to TRBJ2-5; D uncertain. CDR3 length equals 11 residues. The germline gives CDR1 WNHNN, CDR2 SYGVQD (reference sequence). CDR3 loop: CATRNQETQYF. The CDR3 DNA sequence: TGCGCCACCAGGAACCAGGAGACCCAGTACTTC.

Ten or more counts support this clonotype. The chain carries TRBV12-3 or TRBV12-4 and TRBJ1-6, with D tentatively TRBD1 (5 bases). V lost 7 bases to trimming and J lost 2 bases, with 12 bases between them. The CDR3 is 15 residues long. The CDR3 region has the DNA TGTGCCAGCACCCGGGACCTAGCCTATAATTCACCCCTCCACTTT. This encodes CASTRDLAYNSPLHF.

This clonotype was observed at least ten times. This chain links TRBV9 with TRBJ2-2; the D gene is possibly TRBD1 (6 bases). The CDR3 sequence is 16 residues long. Per germline, CDR1 SGDLS and CDR2 YYNGEE. Trimming removed 4 bases from V and 0 bases from J, with 13 bases in between. The CDR3 DNA is TGTGCCAGCAGCCCTAGACAGGTCGCGAACACCGGGGAGCTGTTTTTT. Translating it yields CASSPRQVANTGELFF.

This clonotype was detected many times. V and J are TRBV7-3 and TRBJ1-2; D remains ambiguous. Trimming took 1 base from V and 7 from J, leaving 10 bases between them. The CDR3 runs to 13 residues. Germline values: CDR1 SGHTA, CDR2 FQGTGA. As DNA, the CDR3 is TGTGCCAGCAGCTTAATGGAGAATAGTGGCTACACCTTC. It yields the protein CASSLMENSGYTF.